These 5 T cell receptor beta chains share one sample of origin, sequenced in a study of blood T cell repertoires in COVID-19 (dated by TCRdb to 2018 to 2021). The library was generated by the immunoSEQ multiplex PCR assay. TCRdb stores this immuneACCESS table with in-frame sequences only. Part of the clones is absent; in the studies checked, under half of the shortfall reflects unresolved V genes, and no reason is known for the rest. The sample yields some 110,000 clones; roughly 83% were counted once. More than 3% of the sample comes from the top ten. Sequencing was performed on peripheral blood. These receptors came from an elderly woman with active or convalescent COVID-19.

The chain carries TRBV24-1 and TRBJ2-6; TRBD1 agrees at 7 bases. The CDR3 is 16 residues long. Germline V gives CDR1 KGHDR, CDR2 SFDVKD. J gave up 2 bases and V 3 bases, and 3 bases lay outside the gene matches. CDR3: CATSDADRAGANVLTF. CDR3 DNA sequence: TGTGCCACCAGTGATGCAGACAGGGCTGGGGCCAACGTCCTGACTTTC.

The CDR3 nucleotides are TGTGCCAGCCGCGCAGGGACAGGAGTGTACGAGCAGTACTTC. Its protein is CASRAGTGVYEQYF. The chain carries TRBV6-5 and TRBJ2-7; TRBD1 matches 8 bases. V shed 8 bases and J 4 bases; nucleotides not matched to a gene: 10. The length of the CDR3 is 14 residues. Germline values: CDR1 MNHEY, CDR2 SVGAGI.

The V call is TRBV29-1, the J call TRBJ2-3, with 9 bases fitting TRBD2. Germline assignment: CDR1 SQVTM and CDR2 ANQGSEA. The CDR3 is 13 residues long. V was pared by 4 bases and J by 6 bases, with 5 bases of the junction left unmatched. The CDR3 sequence: CSVGGGALDTQYF. In nucleotides, the CDR3 is TGCAGCGTTGGCGGGGGGGCATTGGATACGCAGTATTTT.

The chain has TRBV9 and TRBJ2-3; the D is unclear. Germline CDR1 and CDR2: SGDLS and YYNGEE. The CDR3 is 12 residues long. The V and J ends lost 5 bases and 3 bases respectively, with 7 bases between them. The CDR3 DNA sequence: TGTGCCAGCAGGAGGTTAACAGATACGCAGTATTTT. Amino acid sequence: CASRRLTDTQYF.

The chain combines TRBV7-2 with TRBJ1-2; 7 bases are shared with TRBD1. With V trimmed by 1 base and J by 12 bases, 11 bases remained unmatched. CDR3 length equals 14 residues. Germline CDR1 reads SGHTA; CDR2 reads FQGNSA. CDR3 sequence reads: CASSLVIVQGGNTF. The DNA of the CDR3 is TGTGCCAGCAGCTTAGTGATCGTCCAGGGGGGAAACACCTTC. Full variable domain (remainder filled in from reference TRBV7-2 and TRBJ1-2): GAGVSQSPSNKVTEKGKDVELRCDPISGHTALYWYRQSLGQGLEFLIYFQGNSAPDKSGLPSDRFSAERTGGSVSTLTIQRTQQEDSAVYLCASSLVIVQGGNTFGSGTRLTVV.